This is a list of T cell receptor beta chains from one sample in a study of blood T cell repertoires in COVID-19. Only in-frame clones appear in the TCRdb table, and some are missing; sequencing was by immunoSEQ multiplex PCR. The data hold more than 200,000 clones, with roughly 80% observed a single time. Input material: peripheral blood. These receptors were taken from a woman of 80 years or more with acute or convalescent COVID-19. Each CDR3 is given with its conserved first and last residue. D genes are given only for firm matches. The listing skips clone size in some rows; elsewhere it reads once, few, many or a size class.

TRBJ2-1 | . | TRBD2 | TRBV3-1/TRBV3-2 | CASSPGGAGLAGYSYNEQFF | TGTGCCAGCAGCCCGGGGGGGGCAGGACTAGCGGGATACTCCTACAATGAGCAGTTCTTC
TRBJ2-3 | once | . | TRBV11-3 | CASSFEGSSTDTQYF | TGTGCCAGCAGCTTCGAGGGTAGTAGCACAGATACGCAGTATTTT
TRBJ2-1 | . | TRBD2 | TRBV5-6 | CASTSGEWSGRAGQFF | TGTGCCAGCACCAGTGGCGAATGGAGCGGGAGGGCCGGGCAGTTCTTC
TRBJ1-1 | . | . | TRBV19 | CASSIPSGVGSAFF | TGTGCCAGTAGTATACCGTCAGGGGTCGGATCAGCTTTCTTT
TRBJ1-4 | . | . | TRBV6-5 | CASNPGLVPGEKLFF | TGTGCCAGCAATCCTGGTCTCGTCCCGGGGGAAAAACTGTTTTTT
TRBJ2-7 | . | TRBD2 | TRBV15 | CATSREYGGAYEQYF | TGTGCCACCAGCAGAGAATACGGGGGGGCCTACGAGCAGTACTTC
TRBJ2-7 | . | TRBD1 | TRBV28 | CASRGDSYEQYF | TGTGCCAGCCGAGGGGACAGCTACGAGCAGTACTTC
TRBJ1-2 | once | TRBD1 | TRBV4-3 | CASSQVWTGGSQENGYTF | TGCGCCAGCAGCCAAGTCTGGACAGGGGGCAGCCAGGAGAATGGCTACACCTTC
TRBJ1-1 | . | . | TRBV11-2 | CASSLMPRNTEAFF | TGTGCCAGCAGCTTAATGCCGAGGAACACTGAAGCTTTCTTT
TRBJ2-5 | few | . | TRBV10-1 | CASSTDRNQETQYF | TGCGCCAGCAGTACAGACAGGAACCAAGAGACCCAGTACTTC
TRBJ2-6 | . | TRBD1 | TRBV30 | CAWRDRSGANVLTF | TGTGCCTGGAGGGACAGGTCTGGGGCCAACGTCCTGACTTTC
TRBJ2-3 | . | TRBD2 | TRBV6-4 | CASRGTSGNTDTQYF | TGTGCCAGCAGAGGGACTAGCGGAAACACAGATACGCAGTATTTT
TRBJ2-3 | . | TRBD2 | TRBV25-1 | CASSDYGLAGAGDTQYF | TGTGCCAGCAGTGACTATGGACTAGCGGGAGCGGGAGATACGCAGTATTTT
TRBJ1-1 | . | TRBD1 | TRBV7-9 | CASSSLTSGGTEAFF | TGTGCCAGCAGCTCGTTGACCTCAGGGGGCACTGAAGCTTTCTTT
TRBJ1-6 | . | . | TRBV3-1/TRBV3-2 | CASSKSDGDNSPLHF | TGTGCCAGCAGCAAATCGGACGGGGATAACTCACCCCTCCACTTT
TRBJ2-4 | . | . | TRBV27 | CASSTLGHIQYF | TGTGCCAGCAGCACGCTAGGTCACATTCAGTACTTC
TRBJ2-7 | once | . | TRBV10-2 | CASNLQGSGYEQYF | TGCGCCAGCAACCTACAGGGTAGCGGGTACGAGCAGTACTTC
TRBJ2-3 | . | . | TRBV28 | CASSPPGILDTQYF | TGTGCCAGCAGCCCGCCAGGGATTTTAGATACGCAGTATTTT
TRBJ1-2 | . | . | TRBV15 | CATSDGAGALYGYTF | TGTGCCACCAGCGACGGGGCAGGGGCCCTCTATGGCTACACCTTC
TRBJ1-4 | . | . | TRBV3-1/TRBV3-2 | CASSGGMGGRTNEKLFF | TGTGCCAGCAGCGGCGGAATGGGGGGGCGGACTAATGAAAAACTGTTTTTT
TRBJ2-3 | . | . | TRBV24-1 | CATSDFTGTDTQYF | TGTGCCACCAGTGATTTTACAGGGACAGATACGCAGTATTTT
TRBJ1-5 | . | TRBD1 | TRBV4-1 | CASSPGGGTENQPQHF | TGCGCCAGCAGCCCGGGTGGTGGGACAGAGAATCAGCCCCAGCATTTT
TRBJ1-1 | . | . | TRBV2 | CASSEGQLVTEAFF | TGTGCCAGCAGTGAAGGACAGTTGGTGACTGAAGCTTTCTTT
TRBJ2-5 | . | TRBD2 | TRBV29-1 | CSVEREGQETQYF | TGCAGCGTTGAGCGGGAGGGCCAAGAGACCCAGTACTTC
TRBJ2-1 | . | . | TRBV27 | CASMGPRESYNEQFF | TGTGCCAGCATGGGGCCCCGGGAGTCCTACAATGAGCAGTTCTTC
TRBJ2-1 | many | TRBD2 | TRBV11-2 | CASSLQAGGTNEQFF | TGTGCCAGCAGCTTACAAGCGGGGGGAACCAATGAGCAGTTCTTC
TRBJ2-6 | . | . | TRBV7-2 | CASSLRRSLSSGANVLTF | TGTGCCAGCAGCTTACGGAGGAGCCTATCCTCTGGGGCCAACGTCCTGACTTTC
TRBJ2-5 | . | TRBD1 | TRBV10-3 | CAISLGQGGGETQYF | TGTGCCATCAGCCTCGGACAGGGAGGCGGTGAGACCCAGTACTTC
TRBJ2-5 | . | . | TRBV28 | CASSRDFQETQYF | TGTGCCAGCAGTCGGGACTTCCAAGAGACCCAGTACTTC
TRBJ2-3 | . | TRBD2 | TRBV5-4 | CASSLGLAVSTDTQYF | TGTGCCAGCAGCCTTGGACTAGCGGTGAGCACAGATACGCAGTATTTT
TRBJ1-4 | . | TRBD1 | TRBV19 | CASRKGQGIDIGNEKLFF | TGTGCCAGTAGGAAAGGACAGGGGATTGACATCGGTAATGAAAAACTGTTTTTT
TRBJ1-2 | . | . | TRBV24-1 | CASRKRGLSYGYTF | TGTGCCTCCAGGAAGCGGGGGCTGTCTTATGGCTACACCTTC
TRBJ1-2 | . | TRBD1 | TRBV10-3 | CAISEVQGAYGYTF | TGTGCCATCAGTGAGGTCCAGGGGGCGTATGGCTACACCTTC
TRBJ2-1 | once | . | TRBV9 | CASSVAPSDEQFF | TGTGCCAGCAGCGTAGCCCCCTCGGATGAGCAGTTCTTC
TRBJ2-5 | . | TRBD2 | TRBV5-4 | CASSPYGGGWKETQYF | TGTGCCAGCAGCCCGTATGGGGGGGGGTGGAAAGAGACCCAGTACTTC
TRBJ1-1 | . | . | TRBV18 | CASSPGLDTEAFF | TGTGCCAGCTCACCGGGACTGGACACTGAAGCTTTCTTT
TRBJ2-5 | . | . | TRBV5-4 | CASSSPSTQETQYF | TGTGCCAGCAGCAGTCCGAGCACCCAAGAGACCCAGTACTTC
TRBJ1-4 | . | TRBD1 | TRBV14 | CASSQDKGTGNEKLFF | TGTGCCAGCAGCCAAGATAAGGGGACAGGAAATGAAAAACTGTTTTTT
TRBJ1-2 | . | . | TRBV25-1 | CASSPWGGGYTF | TGTGCCAGCAGTCCATGGGGGGGTGGCTACACCTTC
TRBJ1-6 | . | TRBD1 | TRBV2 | CASRGTGTNSPLHF | TGTGCCAGCAGGGGGACAGGGACTAACTCACCCCTCCACTTT
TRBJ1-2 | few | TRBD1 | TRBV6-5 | CASRRTGVYGYTF | TGTGCCAGCAGAAGGACAGGGGTCTATGGCTACACCTTC
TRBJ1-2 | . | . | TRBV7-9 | CASSQGTHNYGYTF | TGTGCCAGCAGCCAAGGGACTCATAACTATGGCTACACCTTC
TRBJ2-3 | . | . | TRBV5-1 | CASSLEQGTDTQYF | TGCGCCAGCAGCTTGGAACAGGGAACAGATACGCAGTATTTT
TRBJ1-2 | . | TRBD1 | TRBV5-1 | CASSLQQGVDGYTF | TGCGCCAGCAGCTTGCAGCAGGGGGTGGATGGCTACACCTTC
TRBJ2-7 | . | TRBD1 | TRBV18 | CASSPRDSYEQYF | TGTGCCAGCTCACCACGGGACAGCTACGAGCAGTACTTC
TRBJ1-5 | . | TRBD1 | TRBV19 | CASSGTGNQPQHF | TGTGCCAGTAGTGGGACAGGGAATCAGCCCCAGCATTTT
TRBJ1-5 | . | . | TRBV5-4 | CASSLMGAVDQPQHF | TGTGCCAGCAGCTTGATGGGGGCAGTGGACCAGCCCCAGCATTTT
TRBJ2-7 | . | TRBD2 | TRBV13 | CASSRRYPSGGLGGEQYF | TGTGCCAGCAGCCGGCGGTACCCTAGCGGGGGACTGGGTGGCGAGCAGTACTTC
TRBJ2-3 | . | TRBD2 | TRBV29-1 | CSVEGTSGGAVTQYF | TGCAGCGTTGAGGGGACTAGCGGGGGGGCTGTTACGCAGTATTTT
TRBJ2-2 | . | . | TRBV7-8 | CASSSRRDTGELFF | TGTGCCAGCAGCTCCAGGCGGGATACCGGGGAGCTGTTTTTT
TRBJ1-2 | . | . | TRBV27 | CASSLTRDNYGYTF | TGTGCCAGCAGTTTAACGCGCGATAACTATGGCTACACCTTC
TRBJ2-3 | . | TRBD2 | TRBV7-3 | CASSFGLAGDPDTQYF | TGTGCCAGCAGCTTCGGACTAGCGGGAGATCCAGATACGCAGTATTTT
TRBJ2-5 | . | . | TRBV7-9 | CASSSRGSETQYF | TGTGCCAGCAGCTCCAGGGGATCGGAGACCCAGTACTTC